Reported below is one TCR beta chain. The sample comes from a study of shared clonotypes between healthy human individuals. Assay: immunoSEQ multiplex PCR; the TCRdb copy retains only in-frame clones and omits some. The sample has approximately 1.5 million clones; approximately 98.5% are singletons. The CDR3 has 15 amino acids. Trimming stripped 0 bases from V and 4 bases from J, with 11 bases between. Germline assignment: CDR1 SGHTS and CDR2 YDEGEE. This chain uses TRBV5-8 with TRBJ2-1; D remains unclear. The TCR comes from a man aged 30-40 years in good health. The material sequenced was naive CD4+ T cells sorted from blood. The subset was: CD45RA+ positively selected. CDR3 bases: TGTGCCAGCAGCTTGGCCGGGTACCGTTACAATGAGCAGTTCTTC. Protein sequence: CASSLAGYRYNEQFF.